This record covers a single T cell receptor beta chain. The entry originates in a study of shared clonotypes between healthy human individuals. TCRdb's copy holds only in-frame clones and misses some; the assay was immunoSEQ multiplex PCR. The sample lists approximately 2.5 million clones, roughly 93% seen once, with 0.36% in the top ten. Germline CDR1 reads MNHEY; CDR2 reads SVGAGI. V lost 6 bases, J lost 3 bases, and 12 bases lay in between. The CDR3 has 13 residues. Sequencing was done on a sample of naive CD4+ T cells from PBMCs. Subset in this sample: CD45RA+ positively selected. This chain joins TRBV6-5 and TRBJ2-7, with D possibly being TRBD1 (6 bases). This clonotype originated in a man aged 18 to 30 in good health. Some clones in this sample may be carry-over from other donors' samples. The chain's CDR3 is CASSLDRSYEQYF. CDR3 nucleotides: TGTGCCAGCAGCTTAGACAGGAGCTACGAGCAGTACTTC.